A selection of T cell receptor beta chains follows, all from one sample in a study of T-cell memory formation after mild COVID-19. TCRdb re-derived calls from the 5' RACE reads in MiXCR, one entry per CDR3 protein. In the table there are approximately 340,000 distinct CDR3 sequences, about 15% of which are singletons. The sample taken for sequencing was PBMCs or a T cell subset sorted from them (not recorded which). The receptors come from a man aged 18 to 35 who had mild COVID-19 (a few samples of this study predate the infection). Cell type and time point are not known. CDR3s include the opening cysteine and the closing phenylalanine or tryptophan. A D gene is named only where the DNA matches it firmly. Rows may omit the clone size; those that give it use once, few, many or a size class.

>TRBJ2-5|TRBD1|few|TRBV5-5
TGTGCCAGCAGCTTGCGAGCAGCCGGGACAGGAAATGTAGAGACCCAGTACTTC
CASSLRAAGTGNVETQYF
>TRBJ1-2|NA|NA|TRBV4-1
TGCGCCAGCAGCCAAGAGATGGCGGTGACCTATGGCTACACCTTC
CASSQEMAVTYGYTF
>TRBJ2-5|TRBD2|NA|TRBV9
TGTGCCAGCAGCGTCAGCGGGACTTCTAAAGAGACCCAGTACTTC
CASSVSGTSKETQYF
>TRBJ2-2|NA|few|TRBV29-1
TGCAGCGTTTTGGGGACAACAAACACCGGGGAGCTGTTTTTT
CSVLGTTNTGELFF
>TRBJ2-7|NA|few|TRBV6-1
TGTGCCAGCAGTGAAGAATCTCGGGTGATTGGGCTCTACGAGCAGTACTTC
CASSEESRVIGLYEQYF
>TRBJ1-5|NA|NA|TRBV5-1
TGCGCCAGCAGCTTGGAGGGTTGGCAGCCCCAGCATTTT
CASSLEGWQPQHF
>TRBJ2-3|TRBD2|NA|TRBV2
TGTGCCAGTGGGGGGGAATACACAGATACGCAGTATTTT
CASGGEYTDTQYF
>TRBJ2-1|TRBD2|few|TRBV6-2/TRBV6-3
TGTGCCAGCAGAAGAGGACTAGCGTATCTCAATGAGCAGTTCTTC
CASRRGLAYLNEQFF
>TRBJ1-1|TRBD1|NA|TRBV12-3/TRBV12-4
TGTGCCAGCAGGTACAGGGGGCTCGGCACTGAAGCTTTCTTT
CASRYRGLGTEAFF
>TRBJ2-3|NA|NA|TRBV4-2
TGTGCCAGCAGCCAAGGTGGGGGCCCCGCAGATACGCAGTATTTT
CASSQGGGPADTQYF
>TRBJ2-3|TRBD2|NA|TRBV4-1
TGCGCCAGCAGCCTCATCGCCCCGAGCGGGGGGCTAGATACGCAGTATTTT
CASSLIAPSGGLDTQYF
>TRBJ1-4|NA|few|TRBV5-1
TGCGCCAGCAGCTTGGCCGCGGGCGAAAATGAAAAACTGTTTTTT
CASSLAAGENEKLFF
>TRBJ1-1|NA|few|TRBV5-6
TGTGCCAGCACCCCTCGTTTTAGACCAGGGTCTGAAGCTTTCTTT
CASTPRFRPGSEAFF
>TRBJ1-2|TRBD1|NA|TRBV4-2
TGTGCCAGCAGCCAAGATTTCAGCGCCCCGGACAGGTACTATGGCTACACCTTC
CASSQDFSAPDRYYGYTF
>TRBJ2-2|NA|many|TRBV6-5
TGTGCCAGCAGTTTCGGGACCGTGAACACCGGGGAGCTGTTTTTT
CASSFGTVNTGELFF
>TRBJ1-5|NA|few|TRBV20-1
TGCAGTGCTAGAGCGGGGGATAGCAATCAGCCCCAGCATTTT
CSARAGDSNQPQHF
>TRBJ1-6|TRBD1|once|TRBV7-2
TGTGCCAGTTCTTTCCCCCGGGACAGCAATTCACCCCTCCACTTT
CASSFPRDSNSPLHF
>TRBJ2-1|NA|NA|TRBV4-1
TGCGCCAGCAGCCAAGATTTATGGCAGGGGTTCAATGAGCAGTTCTTC
CASSQDLWQGFNEQFF
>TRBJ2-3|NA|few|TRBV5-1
TGCGCCAGCAGCTGGGTGGGGCCAGATACGCAGTATTTT
CASSWVGPDTQYF
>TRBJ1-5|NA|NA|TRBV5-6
TGTGCCAGCAGTCAGCGCCGGCTCGGGTCCCAGCCCCAGCATTTT
CASSQRRLGSQPQHF
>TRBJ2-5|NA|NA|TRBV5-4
TGTGCCAGCAGCTTGCTTAACAGCCAAGAGACCCAGTACTTC
CASSLLNSQETQYF
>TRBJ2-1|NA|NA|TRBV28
TGTGCCAGCCGACTGGGGGCAGGGTTTGAGCAGTTCTTC
CASRLGAGFEQFF
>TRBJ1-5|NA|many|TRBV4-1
TGCGCCAGCAGCCAAGATAGGCAGAACAGACGGCCCCAGCATTTT
CASSQDRQNRRPQHF
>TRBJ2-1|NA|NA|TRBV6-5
TGTGCCAGCAAACCTTACCGTGGGCCAGCAGAATACAATGAGCAGTTCTTC
CASKPYRGPAEYNEQFF
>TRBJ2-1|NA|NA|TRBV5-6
TGTGCCAGCAGCACGGGACTGATTGCCTCCTACAATGAGCAGTTCTTC
CASSTGLIASYNEQFF
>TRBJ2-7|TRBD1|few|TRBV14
TGTGCCAGCAGGCCAGAAGCCTCGCAGGGGGATTACGAGCAGTACTTC
CASRPEASQGDYEQYF
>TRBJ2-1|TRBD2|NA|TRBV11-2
TGTGCCAGCAGCGCTAGCGGGGGGATTTACAATGAGCAGTTCTTC
CASSASGGIYNEQFF
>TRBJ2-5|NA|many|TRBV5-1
TGCGCCAGCAGCTTGGACCCGGGACTTCAAGAGACCCAGTACTTC
CASSLDPGLQETQYF